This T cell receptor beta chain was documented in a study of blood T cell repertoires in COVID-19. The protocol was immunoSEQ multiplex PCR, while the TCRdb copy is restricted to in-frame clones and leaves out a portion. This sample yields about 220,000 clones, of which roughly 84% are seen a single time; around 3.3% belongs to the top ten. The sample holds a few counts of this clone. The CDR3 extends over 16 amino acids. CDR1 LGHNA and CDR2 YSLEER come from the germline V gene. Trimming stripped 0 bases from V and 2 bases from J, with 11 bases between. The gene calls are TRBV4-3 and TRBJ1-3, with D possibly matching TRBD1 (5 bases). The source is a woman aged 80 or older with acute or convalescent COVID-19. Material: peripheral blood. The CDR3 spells CASSQDVAGTGNTIYF. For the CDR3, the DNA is TGCGCCAGCAGCCAAGATGTAGCAGGGACTGGAAACACCATATATTTT.